By its share, the clone carrying this T cell receptor beta chain is medium-sized. This specimen comes from a study of graft-versus-host responses after intestinal transplantation. Irradiated, violet-dye-labeled stimulators (about 200,000) were plated alongside about 200,000 CFSE-labeled responders. Following the reaction, CD3+CD4+ and CD3+CD8+ responders that were proliferating and CFSE-low underwent sorting. This table comes from immunoSEQ multiplex PCR, and its TCRdb copy is limited to in-frame clones, with some not included. This repertoire shows roughly 4,700 clones, over 25% found once; its top ten account for under 9%. The CDR3 spans 13 residues. The germline V gene has CDR1 MGHRA and CDR2 YSYEKL. The V gene lost 1 base and the J gene lost 6 bases, with 7 bases spanning the gap.

The J gene is TRBJ2-1, the V gene TRBV4-1; no clear D. Material: alloreactive CD8+ T cells from a mixed lymphocyte reaction culture, obtained before intestinal transplant. Described subset: CFSE-low proliferating T cells sorted from approximately 6-day pre-transplant mixed lymphocyte reaction (GvH or HvG direction). The receptor comes from a human patient who received an intestinal transplant. CDR3 DNA sequence: TGCGCCAGCAGCCAAGGGCTTGCCAATGAGCAGTTCTTC. Amino acid sequence: CASSQGLANEQFF.